The sequence of this T cell receptor beta chain was determined in a study of control samples from healthy donors and cancer patients. The CDR3 length is 13 residues. The V end lost 2 bases, the J end lost 6 bases, and 10 bases lay between the germline ends. Assay used: immunoSEQ multiplex PCR; TCRdb lists only in-frame clones, some missing. The table includes some 150,000 clones, roughly 94% detected once. The sample was PBMCs. This clonotype was sampled from a man aged 55 to 70 with colorectal cancer. The chain recombines TRBV12-3 or TRBV12-4 with TRBJ1-2; perhaps TRBD1 as D (6 bases). This chain's CDR3 is CASSLSGAHGYTF. Here the CDR3 DNA reads TGTGCCAGCAGTTTATCGGGGGCGCATGGCTACACCTTC.